A single sample is the source of the 10 T cell receptor beta chains below, sequenced in a study of CD8 T cells in Susac syndrome. Random hexamers were used to reverse transcribe an amount of roughly 0.5 to 1 ug RNA. A single record per CDR3 protein comes from TCRdb applying MiXCR to the immunoSEQ multiplex PCR reads. The sample includes roughly 110,000 distinct CDR3 sequences, 80% to 95% seen only once; the top ten take 0.14%. The specimen sequenced was CD4+ T cells from PBMCs. These TCRs come from a human donor in good health.

The chain combines TRBV15 with TRBJ2-1, with D perhaps TRBD1 (5 bases). V lost 3 bases to trimming and J lost 0 bases, with 12 bases between them. CDR1 and CDR2 (germline): LNHNV, YYDKDF (reference sequence). This CDR3 has 16 residues. The CDR3 region is CATSRPRQGSYNEQFF. The CDR3 nucleotides are TGTGCCACCAGCAGGCCTAGGCAGGGCTCCTACAATGAGCAGTTCTTC.

In DNA form, the CDR3 reads TGCGCCAGCAGTTTCACTTCGGGACGCCCGACGGAGACCCAGTACTTC. It codes for CASSFTSGRPTETQYF. J is TRBJ2-5 and V is TRBV5-1; D assignment may be TRBD1 or TRBD2 (5 bases each). V lost 5 bases and J 5 bases, leaving 22 bases between the germline ends. This CDR3 is built from 16 residues. Germline CDR1 is SGHRS and CDR2 is YFSETQ.

V usage is TRBV7-2 and J usage is TRBJ2-1, with D possibly TRBD2 on 5 matching bases. This CDR3 contains 13 residues. CDR1 and CDR2 (germline): SGHTA, FQGNSA. V was trimmed by 5 bases and J by 9 bases, leaving 14 bases between them. CDR3 sequence (DNA): TGTGCCAGCAGCGTACTGCCCGGAGGTGAGCAGTTCTTC. It codes for CASSVLPGGEQFF.

V gene TRBV29-1 combines with J gene TRBJ2-7; no firm D call. Germline-derived CDR1 and CDR2 are SQVTM and ANQGSEA. The CDR3 is made up of 13 amino acids. V dropped 6 bases and J dropped 1 base, with 13 bases sitting between them. In nucleotides, the CDR3 is TGCAGCGTCCAGTTACTGCGTTCCTACGAGCAGTACTTC. Translating gives CSVQLLRSYEQYF.

The V call is TRBV7-2, the J call TRBJ2-7, with 8 bases aligning to TRBD2. CDR3 length equals 14 residues. V dropped 6 bases and J dropped 6; count of bases not matched to a gene: 10. Looked up from germline, CDR1 is SGHTA and CDR2 is FQGNSA. The DNA for the CDR3 is TGTGCCAGCAGACTGGGGGCGGGAGGCGCCGAGCAGTACTTC. The encoded protein is CASRLGAGGAEQYF.

The genes are TRBV18 and TRBJ2-7; 8 positions match TRBD1. The V gene's germline CDR1 is KGHSH and CDR2 LQKENI. V lost 1 base to trimming and J lost 3 bases; unmatched junction nucleotides: 11. The CDR3 sequence is 17 residues long. DNA for the CDR3: TGTGCCAGCTCACCACGTCCGACGACAGGGGTTAACTACGAGCAGTACTTC. Translating gives CASSPRPTTGVNYEQYF.

This chain connects TRBV6-2 or TRBV6-3 to TRBJ2-5, with TRBD2 identical over 9 bases. The CDR3 is 16 amino acids. Germline V gene data show CDR1 as MNHEY and CDR2 as SVGEGT. V was clipped by 8 bases and J by 4 bases; unmatched bases: 14. DNA of the CDR3: TGTGCCAGCCTGGATAGCGGGAGATTTGGGCGAGAGACCCAGTACTTC. Protein sequence: CASLDSGRFGRETQYF.

V gene TRBV5-4 combines with J gene TRBJ2-1, with 11 bases fitting TRBD2. The ends lost 4 bases at V and 4 bases at J; junction bases unmatched: 1. CDR3 size: 14 residues. Germline V gene sequence: CDR1 SGHNT, CDR2 YYREEE (reference sequence). The CDR3 reads CASSTSGGYNEQFF. As DNA, the CDR3 is TGTGCCAGCAGCACTAGCGGGGGTTACAATGAGCAGTTCTTC.

This chain connects TRBV7-3 to TRBJ1-2; 8 nucleotides agree with TRBD1. This CDR3 contains 15 residues. Per germline, CDR1 SGHTA and CDR2 FQGTGA. After removal of 5 bases from V and 6 bases from J, the junction contained 11 bases not matched to a gene. The CDR3 loop reads CASSPASGQADGYTF. The DNA for the CDR3 is TGTGCCAGCAGCCCCGCCTCGGGACAGGCGGATGGCTACACCTTC. The entire variable domain, with the rest obtained from reference TRBV7-3 and TRBJ1-2, is as follows: GAGVSQTPSNKVTEKGKYVELRCDPISGHTALYWYRQSLGQGPEFLIYFQGTGAADDSGLPNDRFFAVRPEGSVSTLKIQRTERGDSAVYLCASSPASGQADGYTFGSGTRLTVV.

The V gene is TRBV6-2 or TRBV6-3, the J gene TRBJ2-7, with TRBD2 matching 8 bases. The CDR3 runs 11 residues. CDR1 and CDR2 (germline): MNHEY, SVGEGT. Losses at the gene ends were 5 bases for V and 7 bases for J; bases not matched to a gene: 1. CDR3 residues: CASSREGEQYF. The CDR3, as DNA: TGTGCCAGCAGTCGGGAGGGGGAGCAGTACTTC.